Below, 15 T cell receptor beta chains from the same sample are listed, as sequenced in a study of cytomegalovirus exposure and HLA in healthy donors. PCR used 60 Vbeta primers and 13 Jbeta primers. Assay: immunoSEQ multiplex PCR; the TCRdb copy retains only in-frame clones and omits some. This sample has roughly 150,000 clones, with roughly 70% found just once. Source material: PBMCs. Receptors were obtained from a man between 25 and 39 years old in good health and CMV-seropositive.

Details on this clone: Other DNA sequences within the sample encode an identical CDR3. The V call is TRBV28, the J call TRBJ2-2; 11 bases fit TRBD2. V lost 3 bases and J lost 1; bases outside the gene matches: 1. The CDR3 loop spans 16 amino acids. Germline CDR1 MDHEN, CDR2 SYDVKM. The CDR3 DNA reads TGTGCCAGCAGTTTGGGGACTAGCGGGAACACCGGGGAGCTGTTTTTT. Its protein is CASSLGTSGNTGELFF.

The rearrangement uses TRBV10-3 and TRBJ2-1; the match to TRBD2 covers 15 bases. CDR1 is ENHRY, CDR2 SYGVKD, per germline. Unmatched junction bases numbered 3, after V lost 2 bases and J lost 7 bases. There are 16 residues in the CDR3. The CDR3 region is CAISEGTSGRSNEQFF. In DNA form, the CDR3 reads TGTGCCATCAGTGAGGGGACTAGCGGGAGGAGTAATGAGCAGTTCTTC.

The table lists this clone with a count of one. J is TRBJ2-1 and V is TRBV29-1; D is unclear. Trimming pared 4 bases from V and 1 base from J, leaving 8 bases between. The CDR3 loop spans 13 amino acids. Looked up from germline, CDR1 is SQVTM and CDR2 is ANQGSEA. The CDR3 DNA sequence: TGCAGCGTTGGGGCTGGTTCCTACAATGAGCAGTTCTTC. Amino acids: CSVGAGSYNEQFF.

This clone came up a few times. This chain uses TRBV6-5 with TRBJ2-3; TRBD2 is a possible D gene (7 bases). V was cut by 6 bases and J by 5 bases, with 15 bases left in between. The CDR3 consists of 14 residues. In germline, CDR1 is MNHEY, CDR2 SVGAGI. DNA for the CDR3: TGTGCCAGCAGGAGGGGGGGAGCGGTAGATACGCAGTATTTT. This sequence encodes CASRRGGAVDTQYF.

The chain carries TRBV5-1 and TRBJ2-1; 7 bases map to TRBD1. Trimming at V came to 3 bases and at J to 2 bases, leaving 8 bases not matched to a gene. This CDR3 contains 16 residues. CDR1 and CDR2 from the germline V gene are SGHRS and YFSETQ. This CDR3 reads CASSWRTGVTYNEQFF. CDR3 bases: TGCGCCAGCAGCTGGAGGACAGGAGTGACCTACAATGAGCAGTTCTTC.

This chain connects TRBV27 to TRBJ2-7; a weak D match, TRBD2 (6 bases). Germline loops: CDR1 MNHEY, CDR2 SMNVEV (reference sequence). V gave up 2 bases and J gave up 2 bases, with 19 bases separating them. CDR3 length: 17 amino acids. The CDR3 nucleotides read TGTGCCAGCAGTTTAATGCTGGGTGGCGGGGTAACCTACGAGCAGTACTTC. Its translation: CASSLMLGGGVTYEQYF.

This clone has just one count. The rearrangement joins TRBV19 to TRBJ2-2, with 9 bases aligning to TRBD2. CDR3 size: 15 residues. The germline gives CDR1 LNHDA, CDR2 SQIVND (reference sequence). With 5 bases clipped from V and 5 bases from J, the junction kept 6 bases outside the gene matches. CDR3 nucleotides: TGTGCCAGTAGTTCCCAAGCGGGAGGTACCGGGGAGCTGTTTTTT. It translates to CASSSQAGGTGELFF.

This clone was picked up a small number of times. The chain carries TRBV6-5 and TRBJ1-1, with D perhaps TRBD1 (6 bases). CDR1 and CDR2 from the germline V gene are MNHEY and SVGAGI. Trimming removed 6 bases at V and 3 bases at J, with 11 bases between. The CDR3 spans 13 residues. The CDR3 here is CASSTQGDTEAFF. Written as DNA, the CDR3 is TGTGCCAGCAGCACACAGGGCGACACTGAAGCTTTCTTT.

V usage is TRBV27 and J usage is TRBJ1-1; D call uncertain. The CDR3 runs 13 residues. Between the trimmed V and J ends, which lost 3 bases and 1 base, there was a span of 6 bases. Per germline, CDR1 MNHEY and CDR2 SMNVEV (reference sequence). The CDR3 is CASSFEGNTEAFF. CDR3 sequence (DNA): TGTGCCAGCAGTTTTGAGGGGAACACTGAAGCTTTCTTT.

The genes are TRBV12-5 and TRBJ2-7; 10 bases map to TRBD2. The V gene's germline CDR1 is LGHNT and CDR2 FRNRAP. The CDR3 is 16 amino acids. After removal of 0 bases from V and 1 base from J, the junction contained 3 bases not matched to a gene. The CDR3 bases are TGTGCTAGTGGTTTGGTGGGACTAGCGCGGTCCTACGAGCAGTACTTC. Encoded protein: CASGLVGLARSYEQYF.

The chain uses TRBV14 and TRBJ2-3; D uncertain. The V end was cut by 0 bases, the J end by 8 bases, with 6 bases between. This CDR3 has 12 amino acids. Germline CDR1 reads SGHDN; CDR2 reads FVKESK. This chain's CDR3 is CASSQDRSTQYF. In DNA form, the CDR3 reads TGTGCCAGCAGCCAAGATAGGAGTACGCAGTATTTT.

The chain combines TRBV18 with TRBJ2-3; 9 nucleotides line up with TRBD1. Trimming took 5 bases from V and 4 from J; bases not matched to a gene: 7. The CDR3 loop spans 15 amino acids. Looked up from germline, CDR1 is KGHSH and CDR2 is LQKENI. CDR3 DNA: TGTGCCAGCTCAGTCCGGGACAGGGTGGCAGATACGCAGTATTTT. This sequence encodes CASSVRDRVADTQYF.

This clone came up a few times. This chain joins TRBV5-4 and TRBJ1-6; D might be TRBD1 (6 bases). This CDR3 has 12 amino acids. V lost 3 bases and J 9 bases, leaving 7 bases between the germline ends. From germline, CDR1 is SGHNT and CDR2 YYREEE (reference sequence). CDR3 bases: TGTGCCAGCAGCTCGGACAGTTCACCCCTCCACTTT. It yields the protein CASSSDSSPLHF.

The CDR3 spells CASSQEASRGLYEQYF. CDR3 nucleotides: TGTGCCAGCAGCCAAGAGGCCTCTAGGGGCTTGTACGAGCAGTACTTC. The chain employs TRBV4-2 and TRBJ2-7; D may be TRBD1 (5 bases). V was pared by 0 bases and J by 4 bases, with 16 bases between. The CDR3 length is 16 residues. Germline values: CDR1 LGHNA, CDR2 YNFKEQ.

This clone appeared a few times. This sequence joins TRBV2 and TRBJ2-1, with 9 bases identical to TRBD2. Germline V gives CDR1 SNHLY, CDR2 FYNNEI. V dropped 6 bases and J dropped 8; count of bases not matched to a gene: 11. This CDR3 has 15 amino acids. The CDR3 nucleotides read TGTGCCAGCAGCGGTAGCGGGAGAGGCGTCGATGAGCAGTTCTTC. It translates to CASSGSGRGVDEQFF.